This T cell receptor beta chain was sequenced in a study of cytomegalovirus exposure and HLA in healthy donors. Findings of the study overall: Investigators reported 150 to 200 TCR beta chains as tied to cytomegalovirus. In all likelihood, a cluster of highly shared sequence variants was a sequencing artifact. Solely CMV serostatus was available to characterize immune exposure. Reportedly, a later analysis found an Asian-associated ancestry cluster had fewer N-insertions than the approximately 600-donor mean.

The PCR ran on 60 Vbeta and 13 Jbeta primers. Assay used: immunoSEQ multiplex PCR; TCRdb lists only in-frame clones, some missing. The table has around 140,000 clones, around two thirds seen once. CDR3 length equals 14 residues. Germline values: CDR1 MDHEN, CDR2 SYDVKM. Trimming took 3 bases from V and 4 from J, leaving 12 bases between them. This clone was counted only a few times. Its matching antigen is unknown. The material sequenced was PBMCs. This sequence joins TRBV28 and TRBJ1-1; D is unclear. The sequence came from a middle-aged woman in good health and CMV-seronegative. This chain's CDR3 is CASSLRISGTEAFF. The DNA of the CDR3 is TGTGCCAGCAGTTTGAGGATCAGCGGCACTGAAGCTTTCTTT.